The clone carrying this TCR beta chain was seen once. The data belong to a study of blood T cell repertoires in COVID-19. Turning to the study itself: Samples representing acute and convalescent COVID-19 were sourced from the United States, Italy and Spain.

TCRdb's copy holds only in-frame clones and misses some; the assay was immunoSEQ multiplex PCR. The sample consists of around 70,000 clones, about 90% of them appearing once. Germline values: CDR1 MRHNA, CDR2 SNTAGT. V trimming: 9 bases; J trimming: 3 bases; junction bases outside the gene matches: 19. The CDR3 is 19 amino acids. The specimen sequenced was peripheral blood. The chain combines TRBV6-4 with TRBJ2-3; TRBD2 agrees at 12 bases. The receptor was isolated from an elderly woman with active or convalescent COVID-19. The CDR3 spells CARRRGQGPTSGRTDTQYF. The CDR3 DNA is TGTGCCAGAAGGAGGGGACAGGGGCCCACTAGCGGGAGGACAGATACGCAGTATTTT.